Listed below are T cell receptor beta chains from one sample, sequenced in a study of blood T cell repertoires in COVID-19. This table comes from immunoSEQ multiplex PCR, and its TCRdb copy is limited to in-frame clones, with some not included. The sample includes 150,000 to 200,000 clones, 82% of them seen just once. Material: peripheral blood. Every receptor here comes from an elderly woman with acute or convalescent COVID-19. CDR3s include the opening cysteine and the closing phenylalanine or tryptophan. A D gene is named only where the DNA matches it firmly. A row's size may be missing; if present it is once, few, many or a size class.

D: NA
J: TRBJ1-2
size: NA
V: TRBV6-5
DNA: TGTGCCAGTGGGGGGGACCCGATCTCTTATGGCTACACCTTC
CDR3: CASGGDPISYGYTF

D: NA
J: TRBJ1-2
size: NA
V: TRBV19
DNA: TGTGCCAGTAGTATAGTCCCAGGGGCTAACTATGGCTACACCTTC
CDR3: CASSIVPGANYGYTF

D: TRBD1
J: TRBJ1-6
size: NA
V: TRBV5-4
DNA: TGTGCCAGCAGCTTGGGCATCAGGACAGGGCAATCACCCCTCCACTTT
CDR3: CASSLGIRTGQSPLHF

D: TRBD2
J: TRBJ2-7
size: NA
V: TRBV7-2
DNA: TGTGCCAGCAGCCCGGGACTAGCATACTACGAGCAGTACTTC
CDR3: CASSPGLAYYEQYF

D: NA
J: TRBJ2-3
size: NA
V: TRBV5-1
DNA: TGCGCCAGCAGCTCCCAGGGGACAGATACGCAGTATTTT
CDR3: CASSSQGTDTQYF

D: TRBD1
J: TRBJ2-1
size: NA
V: TRBV5-1
DNA: TGCGCCAGCAGCAGGGGTCCACAGGGGATGGACAATGAGCAGTTCTTC
CDR3: CASSRGPQGMDNEQFF

D: TRBD1
J: TRBJ1-2
size: NA
V: TRBV7-9
DNA: TGTGCCAGCAGCCCCCGGGACAGAGACTATGGCTACACCTTC
CDR3: CASSPRDRDYGYTF

D: NA
J: TRBJ1-2
size: NA
V: TRBV12-3/TRBV12-4
DNA: TGTGCCAGCACCCCAAGGGGGAGCTATGGCTACACCTTC
CDR3: CASTPRGSYGYTF

D: TRBD1
J: TRBJ1-5
size: NA
V: TRBV30
DNA: TGTGCCTGGAGTTCTTGGACAGGGGATCAGCCCCAGCATTTT
CDR3: CAWSSWTGDQPQHF

D: NA
J: TRBJ1-4
size: NA
V: TRBV10-3
DNA: TGTGCCATCAGTGCCGGCGGTGGCGAAAAACTGTTTTTT
CDR3: CAISAGGGEKLFF

D: NA
J: TRBJ1-1
size: NA
V: TRBV3-1/TRBV3-2
DNA: TGTGCCAGCAGCCTACGGCAGGGCACTGAAGCTTTCTTT
CDR3: CASSLRQGTEAFF

D: NA
J: TRBJ2-7
size: NA
V: TRBV27
DNA: TGTGCCAGCAGTTTACTCAGGGATAACGAGCAGTACTTC
CDR3: CASSLLRDNEQYF

D: NA
J: TRBJ2-5
size: NA
V: TRBV5-6
DNA: TGTGCCAGCAGCTTGGGGCAGCAAGAGACCCAGTACTTC
CDR3: CASSLGQQETQYF

D: NA
J: TRBJ1-2
size: NA
V: TRBV10-3
DNA: TGTGCCAGCAGACCAGGGAGGACTAACTATGGCTACACCTTC
CDR3: CASRPGRTNYGYTF

D: TRBD1
J: TRBJ1-6
size: NA
V: TRBV7-9
DNA: TGTGCCAGCAGCACGGGACAGGGAAGTAATTCACCCCTCCACTTT
CDR3: CASSTGQGSNSPLHF

D: NA
J: TRBJ1-1
size: NA
V: TRBV11-2
DNA: TGTGCCAGCAGACCCGGACTCTTGAACACTGAAGCTTTCTTT
CDR3: CASRPGLLNTEAFF

D: NA
J: TRBJ2-5
size: NA
V: TRBV27
DNA: TGTGCCAGCAGTTTTTCGGTAGAGACTGAAGAGACCCAGTACTTC
CDR3: CASSFSVETEETQYF

D: TRBD2
J: TRBJ2-3
size: NA
V: TRBV2
DNA: TGTGCCAGCAGCAAGACTAGCGGGAGTTTTTCAGATACGCAGTATTTT
CDR3: CASSKTSGSFSDTQYF

D: NA
J: TRBJ2-1
size: NA
V: TRBV10-2
DNA: TGCGCCAGCAGTGAGCTAGGCTCCTACAATGAGCAGTTCTTC
CDR3: CASSELGSYNEQFF

D: NA
J: TRBJ2-1
size: NA
V: TRBV7-2
DNA: TGTGCCAGCAGCTTAGGCCTAGCCAATGAGCAGTTCTTC
CDR3: CASSLGLANEQFF

D: NA
J: TRBJ1-6
size: NA
V: TRBV6-1
DNA: TGTGCCAGCAGTGAAGCAGAAGTACTAGTGTCACCCCTCCACTTT
CDR3: CASSEAEVLVSPLHF

D: TRBD1
J: TRBJ1-4
size: NA
V: TRBV4-1
DNA: TGCGCCAGCAGCCAAGGGACAGGGCTAAGTAATGAAAAACTGTTTTTT
CDR3: CASSQGTGLSNEKLFF

D: NA
J: TRBJ2-1
size: NA
V: TRBV7-9
DNA: TGTGCCAGCAGCTTAATGGGAGGAGCTGAGCAGTTCTTC
CDR3: CASSLMGGAEQFF

D: NA
J: TRBJ2-3
size: NA
V: TRBV9
DNA: TGTGCCAGCAGCGTTTCGGGCACAGATACGCAGTATTTT
CDR3: CASSVSGTDTQYF

D: TRBD1
J: TRBJ1-1
size: NA
V: TRBV19
DNA: TGTGCCAGTAGTCCCACACAGGGGGCCACTGAAGCTTTCTTT
CDR3: CASSPTQGATEAFF

D: TRBD1
J: TRBJ2-5
size: NA
V: TRBV18
DNA: TGTGCCAGCTCACCTGGACAGGGAGAGACCCAGTACTTC
CDR3: CASSPGQGETQYF

D: NA
J: TRBJ1-6
size: NA
V: TRBV9
DNA: TGTGCCAGCAGCCCCCGGGTCTCAGGGAATAATTCACCCCTCCACTTT
CDR3: CASSPRVSGNNSPLHF

D: TRBD2
J: TRBJ2-2
size: NA
V: TRBV5-6
DNA: TGTGCCAGCAGCTATAGGACTAGCGGGGCGAACACCGGGGAGCTGTTTTTT
CDR3: CASSYRTSGANTGELFF

D: TRBD1
J: TRBJ1-2
size: NA
V: TRBV7-9
DNA: TGTGCCAGCAGCGCCTCCGGGACAGGGGGGAAGGACCGCTACACCTTC
CDR3: CASSASGTGGKDRYTF

D: TRBD1
J: TRBJ2-1
size: NA
V: TRBV19
DNA: TGTGCCAGTAGCCGACAGGGGACCGTTGAGCAGTTCTTC
CDR3: CASSRQGTVEQFF

D: NA
J: TRBJ1-5
size: NA
V: TRBV4-1
DNA: TGCGCCAGCAGCCCCGATGGACAAGGCAATCAGCCCCAGCATTTT
CDR3: CASSPDGQGNQPQHF

D: NA
J: TRBJ2-7
size: NA
V: TRBV5-4
DNA: TGTGCCAGCAGCTGGGGAGGTCTGAACTACGAGCAGTACTTC
CDR3: CASSWGGLNYEQYF

D: NA
J: TRBJ1-6
size: NA
V: TRBV18
DNA: TGTGCCAGCTCCCCCGCCCAGGGTGAAGAATCACCCCTCCACTTT
CDR3: CASSPAQGEESPLHF

D: TRBD1
J: TRBJ2-2
size: NA
V: TRBV11-2
DNA: TGTGCCAGCAGCTTAGGCGGACAGGGAAGATCCGGGGAGCTGTTTTTT
CDR3: CASSLGGQGRSGELFF

D: TRBD1
J: TRBJ2-1
size: NA
V: TRBV6-2/TRBV6-3
DNA: TGTGCCAGCAGTTACTCATCGTGGCCAGGGGGAAGGAATGAGCAGTTCTTC
CDR3: CASSYSSWPGGRNEQFF

D: TRBD2
J: TRBJ2-7
size: NA
V: TRBV11-2
DNA: TGTGCCAGCAGCCCTCAACTAGCGTCATACGAGCAGTACTTC
CDR3: CASSPQLASYEQYF

D: NA
J: TRBJ1-3
size: once
V: TRBV18
DNA: TGTGCCAGCTCACCCGCGGGAAGAAGCTCTGGAAACACCATATATTTT
CDR3: CASSPAGRSSGNTIYF

D: NA
J: TRBJ2-7
size: NA
V: TRBV4-2
DNA: TGTGCCAGCAGCCCCGGGGAGTCCTACGAGCAGTACTTC
CDR3: CASSPGESYEQYF

D: NA
J: TRBJ2-5
size: NA
V: TRBV4-1
DNA: TGCGCCAGCAGCCAAGATGGCACCCCAGGTCGGGAGACCCAGTACTTC
CDR3: CASSQDGTPGRETQYF

D: NA
J: TRBJ2-7
size: NA
V: TRBV4-1
DNA: TGCGCCAGCAGCCAAGAAGGAGTGACCTACGAGCAGTACTTC
CDR3: CASSQEGVTYEQYF

D: TRBD2
J: TRBJ2-1
size: NA
V: TRBV11-2
DNA: TGTGCCAGCAGCTCCAGGACTAGCGGCTACAATGAGCAGTTCTTC
CDR3: CASSSRTSGYNEQFF

D: NA
J: TRBJ2-5
size: NA
V: TRBV7-2
DNA: TGTGCCAGCAGCTCGGGGGTTTATGAGACCCAGTACTTC
CDR3: CASSSGVYETQYF

D: NA
J: TRBJ2-1
size: NA
V: TRBV29-1
DNA: TGCAGCGTTGAAAACCCAAAACACAGGGTCCATGAGCAGTTCTTC
CDR3: CSVENPKHRVHEQFF

D: NA
J: TRBJ2-5
size: NA
V: TRBV9
DNA: TGTGCCAGCAGCGTAGGGGGCGCCCGCGGAGAGACCCAGTACTTC
CDR3: CASSVGGARGETQYF